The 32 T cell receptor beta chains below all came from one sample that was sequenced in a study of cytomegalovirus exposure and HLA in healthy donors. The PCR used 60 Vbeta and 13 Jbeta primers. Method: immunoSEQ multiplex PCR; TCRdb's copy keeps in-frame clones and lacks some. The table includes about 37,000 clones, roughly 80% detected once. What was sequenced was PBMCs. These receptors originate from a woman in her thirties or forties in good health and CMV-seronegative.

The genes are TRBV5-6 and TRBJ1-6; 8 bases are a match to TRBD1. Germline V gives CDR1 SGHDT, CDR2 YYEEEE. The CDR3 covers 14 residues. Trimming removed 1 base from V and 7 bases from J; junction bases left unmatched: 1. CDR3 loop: CASSLRQGNSPLHF. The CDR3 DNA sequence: TGTGCCAGCAGCTTGAGACAGGGGAATTCACCCCTCCACTTT.

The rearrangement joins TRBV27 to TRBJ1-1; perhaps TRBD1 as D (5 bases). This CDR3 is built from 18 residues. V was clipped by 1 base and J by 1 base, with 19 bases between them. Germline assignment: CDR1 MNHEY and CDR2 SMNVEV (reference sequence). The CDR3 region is CASSLYRLRSGPNTEAFF. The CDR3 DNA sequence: TGTGCCAGCAGTTTATACAGGCTACGCTCCGGACCGAACACTGAAGCTTTCTTT.

This CDR3 is CASSPPGRGGNEQFF. The CDR3 DNA follows: TGTGCCAGCTCACCCCCCGGGCGGGGGGGTAATGAGCAGTTCTTC. This rearrangement joins TRBV18 to TRBJ2-1; the match to TRBD2 covers 9 bases. The CDR3 loop spans 15 amino acids. Germline V gene lookup returns CDR1 KGHSH and CDR2 LQKENI. With V trimmed by 3 bases and J by 7 bases, 7 bases remained unmatched.

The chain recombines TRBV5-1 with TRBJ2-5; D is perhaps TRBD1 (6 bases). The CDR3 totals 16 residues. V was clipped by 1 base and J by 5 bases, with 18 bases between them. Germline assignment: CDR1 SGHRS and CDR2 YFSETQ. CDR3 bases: TGCGCCAGCAGCTTGTTCAACGGACAGTCGGGGGAGACCCAGTACTTC. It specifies CASSLFNGQSGETQYF.

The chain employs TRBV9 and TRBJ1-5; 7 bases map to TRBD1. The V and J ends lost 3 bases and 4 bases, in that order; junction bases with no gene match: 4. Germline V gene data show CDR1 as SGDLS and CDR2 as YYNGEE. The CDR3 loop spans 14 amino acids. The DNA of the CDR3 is TGTGCCAGCAGCGAGGGACAGCCGAATCAGCCCCAGCATTTT. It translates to CASSEGQPNQPQHF.

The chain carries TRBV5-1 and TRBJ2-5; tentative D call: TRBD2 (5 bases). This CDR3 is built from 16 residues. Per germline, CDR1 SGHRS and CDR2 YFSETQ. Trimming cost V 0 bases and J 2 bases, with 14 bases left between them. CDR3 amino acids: CASSLDTRARQETQYF. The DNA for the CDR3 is TGCGCCAGCAGCTTGGATACGAGGGCAAGACAAGAGACCCAGTACTTC.

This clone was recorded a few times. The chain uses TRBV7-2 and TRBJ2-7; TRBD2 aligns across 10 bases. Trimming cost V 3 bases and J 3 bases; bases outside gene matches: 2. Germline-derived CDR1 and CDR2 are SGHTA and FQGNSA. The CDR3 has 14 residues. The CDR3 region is CASSFSGGYYEQYF. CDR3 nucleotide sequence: TGTGCCAGCAGCTTTAGCGGGGGGTACTACGAGCAGTACTTC.

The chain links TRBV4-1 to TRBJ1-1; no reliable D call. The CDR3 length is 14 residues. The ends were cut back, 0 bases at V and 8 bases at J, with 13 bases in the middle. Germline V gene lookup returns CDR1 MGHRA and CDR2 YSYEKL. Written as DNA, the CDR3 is TGCGCCAGCAGCCAAGATGAGGGTTATCGGGAAGCTTTCTTT. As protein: CASSQDEGYREAFF.

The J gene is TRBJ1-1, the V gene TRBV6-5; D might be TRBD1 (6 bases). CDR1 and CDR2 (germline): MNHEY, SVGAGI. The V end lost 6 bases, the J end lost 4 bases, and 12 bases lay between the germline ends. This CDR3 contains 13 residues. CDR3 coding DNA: TGTGCCAGCAGGAGGGGGTGGGGCACTGAAGCTTTCTTT. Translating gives CASRRGWGTEAFF.

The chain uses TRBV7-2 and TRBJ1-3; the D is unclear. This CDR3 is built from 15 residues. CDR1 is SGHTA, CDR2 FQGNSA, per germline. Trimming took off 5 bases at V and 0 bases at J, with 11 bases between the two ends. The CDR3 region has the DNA TGTGCCAGCAGCGTGCGAGGGTCCTCTGGAAACACCATATATTTT. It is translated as CASSVRGSSGNTIYF.

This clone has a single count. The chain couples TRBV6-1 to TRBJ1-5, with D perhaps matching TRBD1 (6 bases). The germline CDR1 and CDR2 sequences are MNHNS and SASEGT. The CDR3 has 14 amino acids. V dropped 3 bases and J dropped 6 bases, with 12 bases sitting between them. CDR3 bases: TGTGCCAGCAGTGACACCGGGACACTTCAGCCCCAGCATTTT. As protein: CASSDTGTLQPQHF.

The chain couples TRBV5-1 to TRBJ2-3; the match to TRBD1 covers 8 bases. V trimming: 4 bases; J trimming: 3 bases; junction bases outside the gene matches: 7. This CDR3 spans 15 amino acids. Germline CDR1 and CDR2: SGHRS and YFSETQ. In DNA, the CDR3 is TGCGCCAGCAGCCCCGGACAGGGTGGGACAGATACGCAGTATTTT. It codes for CASSPGQGGTDTQYF. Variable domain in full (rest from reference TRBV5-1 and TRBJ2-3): KAGVTQTPRYLIKTRGQQVTLSCSPISGHRSVSWYQQTPGQGLQFLFEYFSETQRNKGNFPGRFSGRQFSNSRSEMNVSTLELGDSALYLCASSPGQGGTDTQYFGPGTRLTVL.

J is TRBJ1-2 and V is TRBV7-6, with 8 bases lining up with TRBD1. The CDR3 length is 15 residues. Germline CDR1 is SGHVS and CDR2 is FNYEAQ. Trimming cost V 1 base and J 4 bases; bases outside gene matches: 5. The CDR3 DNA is TGTGCCAGCAGCTTAGAGGCAGGGGGCACCTATGGCTACACCTTC. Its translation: CASSLEAGGTYGYTF. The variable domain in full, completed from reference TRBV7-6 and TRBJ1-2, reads GAGVSQSPRYKVTKRGQDVALRCDPISGHVSLYWYRQALGQGPEFLTYFNYEAQQDKSGLPNDRFSAERPEGSISTLTIQRTEQRDSAMYRCASSLEAGGTYGYTFGSGTRLTVV.

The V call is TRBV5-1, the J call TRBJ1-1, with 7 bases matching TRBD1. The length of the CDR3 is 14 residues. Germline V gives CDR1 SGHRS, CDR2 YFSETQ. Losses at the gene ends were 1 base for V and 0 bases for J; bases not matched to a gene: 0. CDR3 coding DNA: TGCGCCAGCAGCTTGACAGGGGTGAACACTGAAGCTTTCTTT. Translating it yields CASSLTGVNTEAFF.

The CDR3 DNA sequence: TGTGCCAGCAGCCCTCGGACTAGCGGGGGAGCAACCGTGTGGGAGCAGTACTTC. Amino acid sequence: CASSPRTSGGATVWEQYF. The gene calls are TRBV9 and TRBJ2-7, with 13 bases that match TRBD2. Trimming at V came to 4 bases and at J to 7 bases, leaving 17 bases not matched to a gene. There are 18 residues in the CDR3. Germline CDR1 is SGDLS and CDR2 is YYNGEE.

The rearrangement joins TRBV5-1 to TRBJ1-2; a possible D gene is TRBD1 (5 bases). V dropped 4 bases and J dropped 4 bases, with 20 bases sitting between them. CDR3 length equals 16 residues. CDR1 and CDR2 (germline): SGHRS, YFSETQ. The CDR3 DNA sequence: TGCGCCAGCAGCCTGGATCTTGGGACTTCATTCTATGGCTACACCTTC. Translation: CASSLDLGTSFYGYTF.

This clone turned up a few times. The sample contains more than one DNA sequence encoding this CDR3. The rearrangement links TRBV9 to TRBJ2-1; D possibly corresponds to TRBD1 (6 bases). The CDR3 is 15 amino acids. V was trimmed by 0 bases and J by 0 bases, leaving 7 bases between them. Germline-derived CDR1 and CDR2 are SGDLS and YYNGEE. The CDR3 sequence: CASSVEGVSYNEQFF. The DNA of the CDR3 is TGTGCCAGCAGCGTAGAGGGGGTCTCCTACAATGAGCAGTTCTTC.

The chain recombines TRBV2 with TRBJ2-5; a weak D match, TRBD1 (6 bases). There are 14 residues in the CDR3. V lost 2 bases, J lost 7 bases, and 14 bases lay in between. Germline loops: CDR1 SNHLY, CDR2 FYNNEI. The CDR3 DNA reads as TGTGCCAGCAGTGAATATCCCCGAGGGGGGACCCAGTACTTC. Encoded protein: CASSEYPRGGTQYF.

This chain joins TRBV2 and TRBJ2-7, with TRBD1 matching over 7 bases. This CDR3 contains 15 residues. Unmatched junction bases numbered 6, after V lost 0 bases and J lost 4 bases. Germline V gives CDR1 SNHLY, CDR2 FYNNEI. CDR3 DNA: TGTGCCAGCAGTGAAGCGAGGGGGCCGGGTTACGAGCAGTACGTC. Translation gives CASSEARGPGYEQYV.

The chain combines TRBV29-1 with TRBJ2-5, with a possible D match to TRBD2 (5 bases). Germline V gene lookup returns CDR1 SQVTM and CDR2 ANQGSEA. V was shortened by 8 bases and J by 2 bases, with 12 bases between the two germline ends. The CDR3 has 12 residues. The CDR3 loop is CSFVGVQETQYF. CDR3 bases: TGCAGCTTTGTGGGAGTTCAAGAGACCCAGTACTTC. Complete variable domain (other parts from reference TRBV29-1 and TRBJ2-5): SAVISQKPSRDICQRGTSLTIQCQVDSQVTMMFWYRQQPGQSLTLIATANQGSEATYESGFVIDKFPISRPNLTFSTLTVSNMSPEDSSIYLCSFVGVQETQYFGPGTRLLVL.

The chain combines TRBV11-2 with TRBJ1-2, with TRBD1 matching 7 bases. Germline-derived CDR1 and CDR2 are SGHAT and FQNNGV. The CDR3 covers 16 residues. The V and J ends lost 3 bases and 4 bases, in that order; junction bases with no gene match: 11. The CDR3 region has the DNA TGTGCCAGCAGCTTTCAACCGGGACAGACAATCTATGGCTACACCTTC. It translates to CASSFQPGQTIYGYTF.

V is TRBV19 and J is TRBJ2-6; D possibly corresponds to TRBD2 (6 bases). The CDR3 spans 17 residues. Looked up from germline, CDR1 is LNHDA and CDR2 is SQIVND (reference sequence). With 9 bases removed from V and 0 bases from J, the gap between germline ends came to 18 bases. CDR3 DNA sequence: TGTGCCAGCGGTGATGGAGGGGCCCGCTCTGGGGCCAACGTCCTGACTTTC. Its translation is CASGDGGARSGANVLTF.

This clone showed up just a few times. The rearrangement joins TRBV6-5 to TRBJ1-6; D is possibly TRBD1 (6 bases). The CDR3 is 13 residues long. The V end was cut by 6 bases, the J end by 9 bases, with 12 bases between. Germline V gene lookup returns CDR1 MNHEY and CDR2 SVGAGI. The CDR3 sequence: CASRQGRGSPLHF. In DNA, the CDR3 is TGTGCCAGCAGACAGGGTCGAGGTTCACCCCTCCACTTT.

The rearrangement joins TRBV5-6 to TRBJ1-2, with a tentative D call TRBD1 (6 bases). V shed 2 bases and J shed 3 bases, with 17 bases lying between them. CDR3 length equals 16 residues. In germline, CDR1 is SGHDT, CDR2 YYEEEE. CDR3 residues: CASSFLGAQLDYGYTF. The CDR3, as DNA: TGTGCCAGCAGCTTCCTGGGGGCGCAGTTAGACTATGGCTACACCTTC. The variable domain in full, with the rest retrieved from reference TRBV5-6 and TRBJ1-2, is DAGVTQSPTHLIKTRGQQVTLRCSPKSGHDTVSWYQQALGQGPQFIFQYYEEEERQRGNFPDRFSGHQFPNYSSELNVNALLLGDSALYLCASSFLGAQLDYGYTFGSGTRLTVV.

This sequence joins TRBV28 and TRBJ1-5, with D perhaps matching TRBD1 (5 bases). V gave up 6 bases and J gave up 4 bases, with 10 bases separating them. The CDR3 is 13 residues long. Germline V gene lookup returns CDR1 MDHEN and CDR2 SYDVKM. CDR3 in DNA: TGTGCCAGCAGGAAGGACACAAATCAGCCCCAGCATTTT. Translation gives CASRKDTNQPQHF.

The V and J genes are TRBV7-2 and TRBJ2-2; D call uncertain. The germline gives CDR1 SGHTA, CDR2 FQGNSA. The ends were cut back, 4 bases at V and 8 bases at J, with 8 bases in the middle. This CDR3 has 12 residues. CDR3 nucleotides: TGTGCCAGCAGCTCCTATTCAGGGGAGCTGTTTTTT. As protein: CASSSYSGELFF.

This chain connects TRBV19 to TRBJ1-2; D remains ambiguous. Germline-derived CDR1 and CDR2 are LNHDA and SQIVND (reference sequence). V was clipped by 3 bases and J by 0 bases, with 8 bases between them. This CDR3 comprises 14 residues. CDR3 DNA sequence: TGTGCCAGTAGTATTGTCGAGGCTAACTATGGCTACACCTTC. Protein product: CASSIVEANYGYTF.

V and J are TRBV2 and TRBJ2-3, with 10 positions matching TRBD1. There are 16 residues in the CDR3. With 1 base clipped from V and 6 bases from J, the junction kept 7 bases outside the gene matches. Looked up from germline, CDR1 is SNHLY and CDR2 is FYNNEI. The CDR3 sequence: CASSEGSDRGWDTQYF. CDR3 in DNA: TGTGCCAGCAGTGAAGGTTCGGACAGGGGGTGGGATACGCAGTATTTT.

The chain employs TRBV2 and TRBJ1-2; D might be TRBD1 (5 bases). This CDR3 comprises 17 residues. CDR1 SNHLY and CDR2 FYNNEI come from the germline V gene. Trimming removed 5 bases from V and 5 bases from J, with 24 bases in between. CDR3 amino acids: CASSLIPAGDPPYGYTF. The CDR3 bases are TGTGCCAGCAGTCTCATTCCCGCGGGGGATCCCCCGTATGGCTACACCTTC.

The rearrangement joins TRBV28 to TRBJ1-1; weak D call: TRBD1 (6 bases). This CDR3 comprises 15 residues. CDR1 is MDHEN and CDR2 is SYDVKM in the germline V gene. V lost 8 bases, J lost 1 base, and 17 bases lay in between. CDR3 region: CASLGYLTGNTEAFF. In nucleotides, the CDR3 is TGTGCCAGCCTCGGGTATCTGACAGGGAACACTGAAGCTTTCTTT.

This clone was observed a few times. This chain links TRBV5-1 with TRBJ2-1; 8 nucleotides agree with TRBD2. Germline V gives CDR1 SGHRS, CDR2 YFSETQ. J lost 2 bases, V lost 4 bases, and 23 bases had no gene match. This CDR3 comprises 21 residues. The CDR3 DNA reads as TGCGCCAGCAGCCCTGGTACATTTGGTCAAACTAGCGGCGCAACCTACAATGAGCAGTTCTTC. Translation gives CASSPGTFGQTSGATYNEQFF.

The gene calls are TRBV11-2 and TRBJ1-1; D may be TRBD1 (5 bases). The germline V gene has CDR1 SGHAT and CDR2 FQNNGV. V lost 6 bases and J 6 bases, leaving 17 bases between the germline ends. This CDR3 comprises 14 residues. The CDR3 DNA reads TGTGCCAGCAGGCGACCAAGGGGTTCTTCTGAAGCTTTCTTT. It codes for CASRRPRGSSEAFF.